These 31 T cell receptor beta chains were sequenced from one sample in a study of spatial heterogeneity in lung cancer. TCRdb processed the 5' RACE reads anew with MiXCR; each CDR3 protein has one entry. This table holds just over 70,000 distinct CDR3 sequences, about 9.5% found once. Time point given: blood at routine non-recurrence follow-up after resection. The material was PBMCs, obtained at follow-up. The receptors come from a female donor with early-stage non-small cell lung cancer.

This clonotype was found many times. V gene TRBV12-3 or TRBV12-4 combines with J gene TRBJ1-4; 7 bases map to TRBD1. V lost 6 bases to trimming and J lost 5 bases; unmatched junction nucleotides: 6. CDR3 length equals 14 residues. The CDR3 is CASSTWGQNEKLFF. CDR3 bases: TGTGCCAGCAGCACCTGGGGACAGAATGAAAAACTGTTTTTT.

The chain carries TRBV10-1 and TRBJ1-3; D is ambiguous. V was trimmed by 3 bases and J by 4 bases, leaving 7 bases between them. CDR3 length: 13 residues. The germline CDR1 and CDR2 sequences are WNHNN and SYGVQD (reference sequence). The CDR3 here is CASSEATGNTIYF. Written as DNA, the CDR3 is TGCGCCAGCAGTGAAGCGACGGGAAACACCATATATTTT.

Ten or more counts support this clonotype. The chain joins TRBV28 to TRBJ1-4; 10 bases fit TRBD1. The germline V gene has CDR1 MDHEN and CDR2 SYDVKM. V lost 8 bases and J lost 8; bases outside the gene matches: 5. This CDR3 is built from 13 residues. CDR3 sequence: CASSTGGREKLFF. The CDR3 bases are TGTGCCAGCTCGACAGGGGGCAGGGAAAAACTGTTTTTT.

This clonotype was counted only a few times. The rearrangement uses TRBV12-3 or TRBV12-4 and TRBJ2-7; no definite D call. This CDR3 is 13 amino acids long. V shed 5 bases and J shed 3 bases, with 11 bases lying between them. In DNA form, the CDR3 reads TGTGCCAGCAGTAACAAAGTGGGCTACGAGCAGTACTTC. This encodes CASSNKVGYEQYF.

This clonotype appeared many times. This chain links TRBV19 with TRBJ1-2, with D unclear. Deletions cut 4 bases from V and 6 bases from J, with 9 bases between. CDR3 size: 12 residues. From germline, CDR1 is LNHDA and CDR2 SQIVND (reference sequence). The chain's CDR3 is CASSTTWHGYTF. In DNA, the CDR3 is TGTGCCAGTAGTACTACTTGGCATGGCTACACCTTC.

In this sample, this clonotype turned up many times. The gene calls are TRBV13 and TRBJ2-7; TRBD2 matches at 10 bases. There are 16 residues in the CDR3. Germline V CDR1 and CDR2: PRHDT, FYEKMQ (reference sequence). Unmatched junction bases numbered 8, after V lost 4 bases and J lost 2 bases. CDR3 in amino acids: CASSWGPSGSTYEQYF. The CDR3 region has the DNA TGTGCCAGCAGCTGGGGTCCTAGCGGGAGTACCTACGAGCAGTACTTC.

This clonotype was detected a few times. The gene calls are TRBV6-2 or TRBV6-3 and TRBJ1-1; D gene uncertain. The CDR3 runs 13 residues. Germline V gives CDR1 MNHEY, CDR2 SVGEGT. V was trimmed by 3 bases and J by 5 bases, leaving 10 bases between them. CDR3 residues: CASSYQEWTEAFF. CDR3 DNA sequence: TGTGCCAGCAGTTATCAGGAATGGACTGAAGCTTTCTTT.

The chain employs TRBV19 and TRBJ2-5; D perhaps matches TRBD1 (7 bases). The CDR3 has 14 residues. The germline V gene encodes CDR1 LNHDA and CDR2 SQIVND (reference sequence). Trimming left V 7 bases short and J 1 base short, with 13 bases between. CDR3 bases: TGTGCCAGTAAACCCCAGGGGGGCCAAGAGACCCAGTACTTC. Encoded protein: CASKPQGGQETQYF.

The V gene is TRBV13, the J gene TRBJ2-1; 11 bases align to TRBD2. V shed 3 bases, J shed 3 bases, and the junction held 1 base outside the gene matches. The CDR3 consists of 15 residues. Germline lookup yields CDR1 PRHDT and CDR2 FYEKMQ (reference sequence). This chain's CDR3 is CASSLTSGVYNEQFF. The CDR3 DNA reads TGTGCCAGCAGCTTGACTAGCGGGGTCTACAATGAGCAGTTCTTC.

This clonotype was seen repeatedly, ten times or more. This chain's CDR3 is CASSIGDTEAFF. The CDR3 region has the DNA TGTGCCAGCAGCATAGGGGACACTGAAGCTTTCTTT. This rearrangement joins TRBV9 to TRBJ1-1; D may be TRBD1 (5 bases). The germline V gene has CDR1 SGDLS and CDR2 YYNGEE. The germline V and J ends were trimmed by 4 bases and 3 bases, with 7 bases remaining between them. The CDR3 length is 12 residues. The complete variable domain, with remaining parts taken from reference TRBV9 and TRBJ1-1, reads DSGVTQTPKHLITATGQRVTLRCSPRSGDLSVYWYQQSLDQGLQFLIQYYNGEERAKGNILERFSAQQFPDLHSELNLSSLELGDSALYFCASSIGDTEAFFGQGTRLTVV.

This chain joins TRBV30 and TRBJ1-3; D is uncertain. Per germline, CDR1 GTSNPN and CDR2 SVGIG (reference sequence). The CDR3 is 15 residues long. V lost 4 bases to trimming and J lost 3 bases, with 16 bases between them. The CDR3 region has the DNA TGTGCCTGGACCCACCGTCACAGTGGTGGAAACACCATATATTTT. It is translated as CAWTHRHSGGNTIYF. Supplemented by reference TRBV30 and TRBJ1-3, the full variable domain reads SQTIHQWPATLVQPVGSPLSLECTVEGTSNPNLYWYRQAAGRGLQLLFYSVGIGQISSEVPQNLSASRPQDRQFILSSKKLLLSDSGFYLCAWTHRHSGGNTIYFGEGSWLTVV.

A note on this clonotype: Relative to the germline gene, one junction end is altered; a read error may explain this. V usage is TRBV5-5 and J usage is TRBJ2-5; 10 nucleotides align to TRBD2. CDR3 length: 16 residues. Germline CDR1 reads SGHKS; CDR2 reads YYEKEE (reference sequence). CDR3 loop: CAGSPLGSGRSETQYF. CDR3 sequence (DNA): TGTGCCGGCAGCCCCTTGGGTAGCGGGAGGTCAGAGACCCAGTACTTC.

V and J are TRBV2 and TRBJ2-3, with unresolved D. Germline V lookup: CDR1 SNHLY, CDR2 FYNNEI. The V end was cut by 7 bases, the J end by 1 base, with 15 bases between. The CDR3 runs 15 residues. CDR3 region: CASIPQAARTDTQYF. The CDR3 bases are TGTGCCAGCATCCCTCAGGCGGCTCGCACAGATACGCAGTATTTT. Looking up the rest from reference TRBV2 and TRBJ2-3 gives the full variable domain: EPEVTQTPSHQVTQMGQEVILRCVPISNHLYFYWYRQILGQKVEFLVSFYNNEISEKSEIFDDQFSVERPDGSNFTLKIRSTKLEDSAMYFCASIPQAARTDTQYFGPGTRLTVL.

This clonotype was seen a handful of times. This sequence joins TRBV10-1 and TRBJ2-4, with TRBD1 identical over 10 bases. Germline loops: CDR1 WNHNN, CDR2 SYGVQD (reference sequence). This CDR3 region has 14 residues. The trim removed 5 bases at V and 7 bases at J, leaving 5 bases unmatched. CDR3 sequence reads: CASSPGQGSNIQYF. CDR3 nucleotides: TGCGCCAGCAGTCCGGGACAGGGGTCGAACATTCAGTACTTC.

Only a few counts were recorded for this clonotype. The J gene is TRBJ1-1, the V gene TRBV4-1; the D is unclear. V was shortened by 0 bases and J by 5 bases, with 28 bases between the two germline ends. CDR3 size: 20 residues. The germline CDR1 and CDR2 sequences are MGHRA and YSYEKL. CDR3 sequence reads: CASSQDSISLNLISGTEAFF. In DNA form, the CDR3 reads TGCGCCAGCAGCCAAGATAGCATCAGCCTCAACCTCATTTCGGGGACTGAAGCTTTCTTT.

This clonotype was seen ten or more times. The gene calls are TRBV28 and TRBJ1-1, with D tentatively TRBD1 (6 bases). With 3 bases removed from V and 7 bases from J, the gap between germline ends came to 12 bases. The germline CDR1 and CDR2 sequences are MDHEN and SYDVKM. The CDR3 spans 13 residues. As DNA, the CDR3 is TGTGCCAGCAGTTTGAGCAGGGGACGTGAAGCTTTCTTT. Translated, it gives CASSLSRGREAFF.

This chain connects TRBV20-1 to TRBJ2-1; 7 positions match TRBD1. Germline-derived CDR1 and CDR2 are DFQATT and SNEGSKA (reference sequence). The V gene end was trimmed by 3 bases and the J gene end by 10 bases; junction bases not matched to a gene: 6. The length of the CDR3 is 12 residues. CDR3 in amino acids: CSARTGFREQFF. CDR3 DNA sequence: TGCAGTGCTAGGACAGGGTTTAGGGAGCAGTTCTTC.

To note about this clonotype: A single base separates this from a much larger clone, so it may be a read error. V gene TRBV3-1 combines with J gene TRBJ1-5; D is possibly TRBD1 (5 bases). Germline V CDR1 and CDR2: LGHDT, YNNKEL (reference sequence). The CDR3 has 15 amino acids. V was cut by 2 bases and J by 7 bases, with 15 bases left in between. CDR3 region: CASSQRAGRNQPQHF. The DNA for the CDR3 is TGTGCCAGCAGCCAAAGGGCAGGGAGAAACCAGCCCCAGCATTTT.

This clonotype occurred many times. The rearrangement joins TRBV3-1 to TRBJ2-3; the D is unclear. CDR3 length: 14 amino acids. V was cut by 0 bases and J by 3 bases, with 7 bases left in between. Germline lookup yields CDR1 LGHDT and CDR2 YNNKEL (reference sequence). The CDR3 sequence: CASSQEIATDTQYF. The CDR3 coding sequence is TGTGCCAGCAGCCAAGAAATCGCTACAGATACGCAGTATTTT.

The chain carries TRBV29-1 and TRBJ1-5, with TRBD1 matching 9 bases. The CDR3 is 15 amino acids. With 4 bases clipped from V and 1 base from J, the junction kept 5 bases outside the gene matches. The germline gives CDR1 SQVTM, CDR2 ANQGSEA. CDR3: CSVAQGTGSNQPQHF. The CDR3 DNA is TGCAGCGTTGCGCAGGGGACAGGGAGCAATCAGCCCCAGCATTTT.

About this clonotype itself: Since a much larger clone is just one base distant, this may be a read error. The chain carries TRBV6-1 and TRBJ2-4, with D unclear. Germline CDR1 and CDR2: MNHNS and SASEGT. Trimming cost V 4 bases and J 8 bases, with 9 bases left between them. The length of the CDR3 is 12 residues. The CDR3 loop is CASSGPGYIQYF. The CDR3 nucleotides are TGTGCCAGCAGTGGCCCAGGATACATTCAGTACTTC.

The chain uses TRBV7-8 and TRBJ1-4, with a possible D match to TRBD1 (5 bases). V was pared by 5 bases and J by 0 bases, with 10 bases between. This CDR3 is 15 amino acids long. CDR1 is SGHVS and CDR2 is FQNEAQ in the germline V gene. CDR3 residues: CASSRGDPTNEKLFF. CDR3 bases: TGTGCCAGCAGCCGAGGGGACCCAACTAATGAAAAACTGTTTTTT. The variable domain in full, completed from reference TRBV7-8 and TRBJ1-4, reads GAGVSQSPRYKVAKRGQDVALRCDPISGHVSLFWYQQALGQGPEFLTYFQNEAQLDKSGLPSDRFFAERPEGSVSTLKIQRTQQEDSAVYLCASSRGDPTNEKLFFGSGTQLSVL.

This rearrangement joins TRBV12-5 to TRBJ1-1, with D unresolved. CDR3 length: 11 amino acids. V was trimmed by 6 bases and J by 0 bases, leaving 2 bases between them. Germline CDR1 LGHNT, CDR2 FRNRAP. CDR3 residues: CASGMNTEAFF. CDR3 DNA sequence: TGTGCTAGTGGCATGAACACTGAAGCTTTCTTT.

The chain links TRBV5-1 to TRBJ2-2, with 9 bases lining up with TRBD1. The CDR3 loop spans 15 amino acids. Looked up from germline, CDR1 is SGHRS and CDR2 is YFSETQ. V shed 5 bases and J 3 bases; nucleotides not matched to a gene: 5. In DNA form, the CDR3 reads TGCGCCAGCAGTCGACGACAGGGGGACACCGGGGAGCTGTTTTTT. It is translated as CASSRRQGDTGELFF.

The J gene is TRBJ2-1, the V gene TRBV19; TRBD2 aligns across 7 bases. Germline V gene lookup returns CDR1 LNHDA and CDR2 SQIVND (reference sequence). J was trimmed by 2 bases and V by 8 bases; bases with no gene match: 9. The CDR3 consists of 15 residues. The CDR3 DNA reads TGTGCCAGTGCTGAGGCGGGAGTGGCCTACAATGAGCAGTTCTTC. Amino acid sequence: CASAEAGVAYNEQFF. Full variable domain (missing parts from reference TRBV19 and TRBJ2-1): DGGITQSPKYLFRKEGQNVTLSCEQNLNHDAMYWYRQDPGQGLRLIYYSQIVNDFQKGDIAEGYSVSREKKESFPLTVTSAQKNPTAFYLCASAEAGVAYNEQFFGPGTRLTVL.

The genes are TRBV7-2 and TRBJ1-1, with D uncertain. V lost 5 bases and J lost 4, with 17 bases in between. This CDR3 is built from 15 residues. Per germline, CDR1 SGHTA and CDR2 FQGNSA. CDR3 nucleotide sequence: TGTGCCAGCAGCAGTTTTATATACACCCCCACTGAAGCTTTCTTT. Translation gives CASSSFIYTPTEAFF.

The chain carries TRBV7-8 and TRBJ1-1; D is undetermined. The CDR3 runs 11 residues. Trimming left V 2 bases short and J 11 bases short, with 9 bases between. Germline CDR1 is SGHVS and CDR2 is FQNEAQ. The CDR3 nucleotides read TGTGCCAGCAGCTTACCCCCGAAGGCTTTCTTT. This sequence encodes CASSLPPKAFF.

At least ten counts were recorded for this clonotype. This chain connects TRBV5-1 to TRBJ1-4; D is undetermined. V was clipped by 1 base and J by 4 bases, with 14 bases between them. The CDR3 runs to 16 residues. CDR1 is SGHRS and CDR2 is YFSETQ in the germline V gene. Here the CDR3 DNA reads TGCGCCAGCAGCTTGCAGATGAACAGCAATAATGAAAAACTGTTTTTT. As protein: CASSLQMNSNNEKLFF.

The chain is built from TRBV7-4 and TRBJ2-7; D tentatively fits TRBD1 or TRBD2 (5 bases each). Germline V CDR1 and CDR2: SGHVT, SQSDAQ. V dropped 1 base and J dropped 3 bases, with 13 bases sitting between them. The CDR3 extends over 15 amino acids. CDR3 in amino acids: CASSLEGTPRYEQYF. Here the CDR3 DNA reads TGTGCCAGCAGCTTAGAAGGGACCCCCCGCTACGAGCAGTACTTC.

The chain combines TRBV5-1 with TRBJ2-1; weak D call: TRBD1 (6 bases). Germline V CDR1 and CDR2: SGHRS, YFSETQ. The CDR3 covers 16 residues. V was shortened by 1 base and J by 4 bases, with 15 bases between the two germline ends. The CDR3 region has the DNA TGCGCCAGCAGCTTGCAGGGGACGCCCCAATACAATGAGCAGTTCTTC. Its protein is CASSLQGTPQYNEQFF.

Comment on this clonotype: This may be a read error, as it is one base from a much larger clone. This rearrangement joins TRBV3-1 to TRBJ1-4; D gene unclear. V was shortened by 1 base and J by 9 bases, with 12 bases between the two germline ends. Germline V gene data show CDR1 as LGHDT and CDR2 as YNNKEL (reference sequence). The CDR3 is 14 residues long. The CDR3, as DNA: TGTGCCAGCAGCCAAGGGTTGGAGTTTCAAAAACTGTTTTTT. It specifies CASSQGLEFQKLFF.